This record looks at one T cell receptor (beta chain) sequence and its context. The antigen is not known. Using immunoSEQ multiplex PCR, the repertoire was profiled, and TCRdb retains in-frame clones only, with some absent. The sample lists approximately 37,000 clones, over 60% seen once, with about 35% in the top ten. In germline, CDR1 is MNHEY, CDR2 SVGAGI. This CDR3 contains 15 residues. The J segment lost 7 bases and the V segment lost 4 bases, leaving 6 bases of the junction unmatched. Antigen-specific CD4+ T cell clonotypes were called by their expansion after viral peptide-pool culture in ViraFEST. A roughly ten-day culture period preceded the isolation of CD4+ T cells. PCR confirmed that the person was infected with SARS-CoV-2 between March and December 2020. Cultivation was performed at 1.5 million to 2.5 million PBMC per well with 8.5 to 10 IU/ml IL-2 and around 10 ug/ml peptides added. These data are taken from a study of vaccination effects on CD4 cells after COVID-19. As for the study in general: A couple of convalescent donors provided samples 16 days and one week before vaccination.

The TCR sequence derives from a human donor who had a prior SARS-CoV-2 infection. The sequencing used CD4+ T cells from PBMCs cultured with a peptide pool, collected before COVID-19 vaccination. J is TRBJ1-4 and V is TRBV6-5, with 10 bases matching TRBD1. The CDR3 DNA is TGTGCCAGCAGTTCCCGGACAGGGGGATTTGAAAAACTGTTTTTT. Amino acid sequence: CASSSRTGGFEKLFF.